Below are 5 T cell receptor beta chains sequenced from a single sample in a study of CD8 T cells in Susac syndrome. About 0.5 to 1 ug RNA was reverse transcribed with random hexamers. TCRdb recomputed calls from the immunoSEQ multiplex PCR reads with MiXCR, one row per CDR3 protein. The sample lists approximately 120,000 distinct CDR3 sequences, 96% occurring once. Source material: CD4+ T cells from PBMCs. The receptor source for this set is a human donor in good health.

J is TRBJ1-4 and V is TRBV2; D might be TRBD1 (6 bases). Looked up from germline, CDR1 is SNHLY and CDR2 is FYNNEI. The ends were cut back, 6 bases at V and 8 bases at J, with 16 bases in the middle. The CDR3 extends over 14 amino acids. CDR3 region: CASRDSGAGEKLFF. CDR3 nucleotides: TGTGCCAGCAGGGATTCGGGGGCAGGCGAAAAACTGTTTTTT.

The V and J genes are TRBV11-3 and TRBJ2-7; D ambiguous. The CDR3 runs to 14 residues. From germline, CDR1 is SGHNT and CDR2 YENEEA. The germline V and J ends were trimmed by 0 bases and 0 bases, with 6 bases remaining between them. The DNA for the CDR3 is TGTGCCAGCAGCTTAGAGGCAGTCTCCTACGAGCAGTACTTC. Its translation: CASSLEAVSYEQYF. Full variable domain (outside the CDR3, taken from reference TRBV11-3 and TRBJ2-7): EAGVVQSPRYKIIEKKQPVAFWCNPISGHNTLYWYLQNLGQGPELLIRYENEEAVDDSQLPKDRFSAERLKGVDSTLKIQPAELGDSAVYLCASSLEAVSYEQYFGPGTRLTVT.

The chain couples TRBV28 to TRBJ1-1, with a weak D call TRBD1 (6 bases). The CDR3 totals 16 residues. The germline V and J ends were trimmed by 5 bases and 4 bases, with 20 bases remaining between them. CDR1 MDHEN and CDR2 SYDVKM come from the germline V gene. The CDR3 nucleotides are TGTGCCAGCAGTCCCCCCGACTTTAGAGGGGGCACTGAAGCTTTCTTT. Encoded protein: CASSPPDFRGGTEAFF.

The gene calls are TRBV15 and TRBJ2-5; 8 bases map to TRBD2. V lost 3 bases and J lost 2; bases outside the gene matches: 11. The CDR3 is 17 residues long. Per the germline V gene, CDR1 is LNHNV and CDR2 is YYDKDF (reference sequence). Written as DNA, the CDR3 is TGTGCCACCAGCAGGGGGGGGCTAGCGGGTCCTCAAGAGACCCAGTACTTC. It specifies CATSRGGLAGPQETQYF.

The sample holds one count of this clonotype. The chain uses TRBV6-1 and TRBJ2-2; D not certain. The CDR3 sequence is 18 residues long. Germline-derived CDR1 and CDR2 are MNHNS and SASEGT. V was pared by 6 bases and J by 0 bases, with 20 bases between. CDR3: CASSPNPGGATNTGELFF. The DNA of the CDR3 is TGTGCCAGCAGCCCTAACCCTGGCGGAGCTACGAACACCGGGGAGCTGTTTTTT.